The rows below give T cell receptor beta chains drawn from one sample of a study of T cell changes during pregnancy in multiple sclerosis. Libraries were prepared by immunoSEQ multiplex PCR; TCRdb keeps only in-frame clonotypes and omits some of them. The sample holds 65,000 to 95,000 clones; nearly 95% are singletons and the top ten take about 1%. Sample: peripheral blood, taken in the second trimester of pregnancy. The receptors derive from a female donor in good health, enrolled as a control in a pregnancy study. The CDR3 runs from the conserved cysteine through the conserved F or W. The order of the fields is V gene, CDR3 protein.

>TRBV28
CASSFRVNYGYTF
>TRBV6-1
CASRRDGYYEQYF
>TRBV4-1
CASSQVAGGSPSTDTQYF
>TRBV9
CASSVGQVATEQYF
>TRBV5-1
CASSGASQETQYF
>TRBV27
CASSFQGGNTEAFF
>TRBV2
CASSDWDRYYEQYF
>TRBV21-1
CASGEGIETFF
>TRBV5-1
CASSLGLAGESGAYEQYF
>TRBV7-9
CASSLLGAATNEKLFF
>TRBV4-1
CASSHRAGDWLEQYF
>TRBV7-9
CASAVSEREKLFF
>TRBV11-3
CASGTGGGEQYF
>TRBV6-5
CASSRGETQYF
>TRBV28
CASSSLMDSYTDTQYF
>TRBV6-5
CASSYATGSGNTIYF
>TRBV7-8
CASRADSRDTGELFF
>TRBV4-1
CASRTSGARGTDTQYF
>TRBV5-6
CASSRQGEETQYF
>TRBV28
CASSPPLDTQYF
>TRBV7-2
CASSPSSRGNGYTF
>TRBV10-3
CAISLLAGGSYNEQFF
>TRBV28
CASSFLDTQYF
>TRBV7-2
CASSKGGSSNQPQHF
>TRBV28
CASSHGSRVPEDQPQHF
>TRBV2
CANGQPLFPYGYTF
>TRBV27
CASSLSGVSPTGELFF
>TRBV6-1
CASGKGAITYEQYF
>TRBV5-1
CASSSTRTSATDTQYF
>TRBV6-1
CASSEGGQYYEQYF
>TRBV30
CAWSGQGTIHEQYF
>TRBV28
CASNHRTGPYEQYF
>TRBV5-1
CASSLDSGGGNEQFF
>TRBV4-2
CASSQEVGQGGAFF
>TRBV7-6
CASSLVVGTGREQYF
>TRBV28
CASSSLAGGHNEQFF
>TRBV7-2
CASSLRGQGTGELFF
>TRBV6-5
CASSYSGEQYF
>TRBV2
CASSERDQETQYF
>TRBV2
CASNRGLAGGNEQFF
>TRBV2
CASKGQGGGYEKLFF